These T cell receptor beta chains were read from a single sample in a study of shared clonotypes between healthy human individuals. Clones were sequenced by immunoSEQ multiplex PCR, and TCRdb holds only the in-frame ones, with some missing. The sample includes about 1.1 million clones, roughly 74% seen only once; the top ten take roughly 0.61%. Sequenced: memory CD4+ T cells from PBMCs. The receptors shown here come from a man aged 18-30 years in good health. Some clones in this sample may be carry-over from other donors' samples. The CDR3 runs from the conserved cysteine through the conserved F or W.

j_call v_call cdr3_aa
TRBJ2-5 TRBV19 CASGRGQRGETQYF
TRBJ1-1 TRBV29-1 CSVEDPGTEAFF
TRBJ1-2 TRBV27 CASSLLSPLPLGYTF
TRBJ1-5 TRBV4-2 CASSQESDQPQHF
TRBJ2-7 TRBV6-5 CASSYSQGGVYEQYF
TRBJ2-1 TRBV9 CASSVGQDSYNEQFF
TRBJ2-1 TRBV7-2 CASSLLPLRTGGNEQFF
TRBJ2-1 TRBV7-3 CASSLSGSGRIIF
TRBJ2-6 TRBV7-3 CASSPTGGVSTGANVLTF
TRBJ2-4 TRBV5-1 CASSLALGAANIQYF
TRBJ1-3 TRBV7-9 CASSNHTGRSGNTIYF
TRBJ2-7 TRBV5-1 CASSGEAYEQYF
TRBJ2-7 TRBV28 CASRTSSYEQYF
TRBJ2-2 TRBV14 CASSPTRGGELFF
TRBJ2-5 TRBV6-5 CASSSTAGRQETQYF
TRBJ2-7 TRBV5-1 CASSPGLTSSYEQYF
TRBJ1-1 TRBV28 CASSLHLRYDNMNTEAFF
TRBJ2-1 TRBV19 CASSVTTGRGEQFF
TRBJ1-2 TRBV5-1 CASSWGNPGQFGYTF
TRBJ2-6 TRBV7-2 CASSTSDRGGTGANVLTF
TRBJ2-7 TRBV28 CASSFGEREQYF
TRBJ2-3 TRBV5-1 CASSLRTGATDTQYF
TRBJ2-3 TRBV5-1 CASSLAAGVTDTQYF
TRBJ1-1 TRBV9 CASSGGTGRAFF
TRBJ2-7 TRBV28 CATNGEAEQYF
TRBJ2-5 TRBV10-3 CAIGARRDTETQYF
TRBJ1-2 TRBV30 CAWSREGTNYGYTF
TRBJ2-1 TRBV7-3 CASSLSGGRNEQFF
TRBJ2-1 TRBV14 CASSQDYWRDEQFF
TRBJ1-2 TRBV19 CASSIYGPVVPKNYGYTF
TRBJ1-5 TRBV19 CASWDSLSQPQHF
TRBJ2-7 TRBV5-4 CASSLTGTATREQYF
TRBJ1-1 TRBV10-3 CAISPQGGLANTEAFF
TRBJ2-7 TRBV30 CAWSSGSSYEQYF
TRBJ1-1 TRBV6-5 CAGRSAERGNAEAFF
TRBJ2-2 TRBV9 CASSPQGASAWDTGELFF
TRBJ2-1 TRBV7-2 CASSPLGTFSYNEQFF
TRBJ2-7 TRBV4-2 CASSQDEQGAYEQYF
TRBJ2-5 TRBV7-6 CASSNPGQGKETQYF
TRBJ1-2 TRBV6-6 CASSSLQGQYGYTF
TRBJ2-4 TRBV19 CASRTNRDSKNIQYF
TRBJ2-3 TRBV5-1 CASSLDRGSTDTQYF
TRBJ1-5 TRBV2 CASRPGSNRGSNQPQHF
TRBJ1-5 TRBV27 CASSLSMDLNQPQHF
TRBJ2-7 TRBV11-3 CASSASPTLEQYF
TRBJ2-1 TRBV5-1 CASSLGETYNEQFF
TRBJ2-1 TRBV4-1 CASSQTSGRFGEQFF
TRBJ1-1 TRBV7-3 CASSLTGRDKAFF
TRBJ1-2 TRBV4-2 CASSLTDRDPRGGYTF